The 16 T cell receptor beta chains given below trace back to one sample, sequenced in a study of T cells in Graves' hyperthyroidism and ophthalmopathy. TCR beta CDR3 sequences were amplified from RNA transcripts. First-round RT-PCR of the TCR CDR3 relied on the HTBI primer set. TCRdb processed the multiplex PCR reads anew with MiXCR; each CDR3 protein has one entry. Among around 540,000 distinct CDR3 sequences, more than 45% were seen once, and the ten largest hold roughly 8.2%. Sequencing input: peripheral blood or thyroid tissue (not recorded which). The origin of the receptors is a woman aged 18 to 35 with Graves' hyperthyroidism.

This clonotype was counted only a few times. The chain is built from TRBV7-3 and TRBJ1-5; the match to TRBD1 covers 7 bases. Trimming at V came to 6 bases and at J to 1 base, leaving 6 bases not matched to a gene. The CDR3 is 15 residues long. CDR1 SGHTA and CDR2 FQGTGA come from the germline V gene. The CDR3 sequence is CASSYSRGSNQPQHF. The CDR3 nucleotides read TGTGCCAGCAGTTACTCCAGGGGGAGCAATCAGCCCCAGCATTTT.

This clonotype has a count of ten or more. The chain links TRBV10-2 to TRBJ1-2; the D is unclear. Trimming cost V 0 bases and J 0 bases, with 8 bases left between them. The germline CDR1 and CDR2 sequences are WSHSY and SAAADI. The CDR3 extends over 15 amino acids. This chain's CDR3 is CASSESHPANYGYTF. The CDR3 coding sequence is TGCGCCAGCAGTGAGTCTCACCCGGCTAACTATGGCTACACCTTC.

The V gene is TRBV7-2, the J gene TRBJ1-1; no clear D gene. V was pared by 3 bases and J by 7 bases, with 21 bases between. The CDR3 extends over 16 amino acids. Looked up from germline, CDR1 is SGHTA and CDR2 is FQGNSA. The CDR3: CASSLSLTVMTGEAFF. The CDR3 DNA reads as TGTGCCAGCAGCTTGAGTCTCACAGTGATGACTGGTGAAGCTTTCTTT.

The chain employs TRBV7-3 and TRBJ1-5; D gene uncertain. V was shortened by 5 bases and J by 0 bases, with 14 bases between the two germline ends. The CDR3 sequence is 16 residues long. The germline gives CDR1 SGHTA, CDR2 FQGTGA. The CDR3 reads CASSQEVSNSNQPQHF. CDR3 bases: TGTGCCAGCAGCCAAGAAGTCAGTAATAGCAATCAGCCCCAGCATTTT.

Remarks on this clonotype: The junction differs from germline at one of its ends, possibly a read error. The chain uses TRBV15 and TRBJ2-2, with TRBD2 identical over 10 bases. Germline V gene data show CDR1 as LNHNV and CDR2 as YYDKDF (reference sequence). The CDR3 totals 17 residues. The CDR3 region has the DNA TGTACCACCAGCAGAGGCCCTAGCGGGAGAAACACCGGGGAGCTGTTTTTT. Translated: CTTSRGPSGRNTGELFF.

This clonotype was observed at least ten times. This chain joins TRBV24-1 and TRBJ1-1, with no clear D. V lost 8 bases to trimming and J lost 2 bases, with 5 bases between them. The CDR3 sequence is 11 residues long. Germline loops: CDR1 KGHDR, CDR2 SFDVKD. The CDR3 nucleotides are TGTGCCACCATGGATAACACTGAAGCTTTCTTT. Translation: CATMDNTEAFF.

On this clonotype itself: A read error is possible here, since a much larger clone lies one base away. Because it lacks the conserved phenylalanine or tryptophan at the end, this CDR3 is likely a read error. This chain uses TRBV29-1 with TRBJ1-2; 7 nucleotides agree with TRBD1. The germline V gene has CDR1 SQVTM and CDR2 ANQGSEA. Losses at the gene ends were 6 bases for V and 4 bases for J; bases not matched to a gene: 11. This CDR3 contains 14 residues. This CDR3 is CSVPQGGGIYGYTL. The CDR3 DNA sequence: TGCAGCGTCCCCCAGGGGGGTGGGATCTATGGCTACACCCTC.

As regards this clonotype: At one boundary the junction diverges from the germline segment, which might be a read error. This chain joins TRBV29-1 and TRBJ2-5, with 11 bases identical to TRBD2. Germline lookup yields CDR1 SQVTM and CDR2 ANQGSEA. The CDR3 runs to 17 residues. The CDR3, as DNA: TGCAGCGTGGGGGAAAGGACTAGCGGGCTGGGCCAAGAGGCCCAGTACTTC. Protein sequence: CSVGERTSGLGQEAQYF.

This clonotype has just a few counts. In DNA form, the CDR3 reads TGTGCCAGCTCCAAAGACAGCTATGAAAAACTGTTTTTT. Residues: CASSKDSYEKLFF. The rearrangement links TRBV7-2 to TRBJ1-4; the D gene is possibly TRBD1 (5 bases). The CDR3 extends over 13 amino acids. Trimming took 8 bases from V and 6 from J, leaving 13 bases between them. Germline V gene lookup returns CDR1 SGHTA and CDR2 FQGNSA.

A note on this clonotype: A read error may account for a junction end that differs from germline. The V call is TRBV12-3 or TRBV12-4, the J call TRBJ1-1; weak D call: TRBD1 (5 bases). This CDR3 has 14 amino acids. The CDR3 loop is CAISLGEMNTEAFF. The CDR3 nucleotides read TGTGCCATCAGTTTAGGGGAGATGAACACTGAAGCTTTCTTT.

The chain uses TRBV29-1 and TRBJ1-1, with D possibly matching TRBD1 (5 bases). CDR3 length equals 12 residues. V was pared by 5 bases and J by 6 bases, with 13 bases between. Germline V gene lookup returns CDR1 SQVTM and CDR2 ANQGSEA. Written as DNA, the CDR3 is TGCAGCGTTCGAGGGGTGGCCCCTGAAGCTTTCTTT. This encodes CSVRGVAPEAFF.

This clonotype showed up just once. This chain joins TRBV29-1 and TRBJ2-7, with 11 bases aligning to TRBD2. Germline CDR1 and CDR2: SQVTM and ANQGSEA. J gave up 7 bases and V 7 bases, and 15 bases lay outside the gene matches. The CDR3 has 15 residues. CDR3 in DNA: TGCAGCGCCGAGGGACTAGCGGAGGACTACAATGAGCAGTACTTC. It specifies CSAEGLAEDYNEQYF.

In its sample, this clonotype was seen many times. The rearrangement uses TRBV2 and TRBJ1-6; D possibly corresponds to TRBD1 (6 bases). V shed 5 bases and J shed 7 bases, with 9 bases lying between them. Germline loops: CDR1 SNHLY, CDR2 FYNNEI. The CDR3 length is 13 residues. The CDR3 reads CASSSGQNSPLHF. In DNA form, the CDR3 reads TGTGCCAGCAGTTCGGGACAAAATTCACCCCTCCACTTT.

In the case of this clonotype: Just one base apart from a much larger clone, this may be a read error. This chain connects TRBV24-1 to TRBJ1-4; 9 bases agree with TRBD1. The germline V gene has CDR1 KGHDR and CDR2 SFDVKD. The CDR3 runs 13 residues. Trimming at V came to 7 bases and at J to 4 bases, leaving 0 bases not matched to a gene. This CDR3 reads CATRDRGNEKLFF. CDR3 nucleotide sequence: TGTGCCACCAGGGACAGGGGTAATGAAAAACTGTTTTTT.

With respect to this clonotype: One base away lies a much larger clone, so this may be a sequencing read error. The chain couples TRBV20-1 to TRBJ1-2; tentatively, D is TRBD1 (6 bases). Trimming left V 6 bases short and J 8 bases short, with 13 bases between. There are 11 residues in the CDR3. Germline V lookup: CDR1 DFQATT, CDR2 SNEGSKA (reference sequence). CDR3 sequence reads: CSAWDTIGYTF. The CDR3 DNA reads TGCAGTGCCTGGGACACTATCGGCTACACCTTC.

This rearrangement joins TRBV2 to TRBJ1-2; TRBD1 might be the D (5 bases). The germline gives CDR1 SNHLY, CDR2 FYNNEI. The length of the CDR3 is 15 residues. Trimming removed 6 bases from V and 4 bases from J, with 18 bases in between. Here the CDR3 reads CASRGTEQWGYGYTF. The CDR3 region has the DNA TGTGCCAGCAGAGGGACTGAACAGTGGGGCTATGGCTACACCTTC.